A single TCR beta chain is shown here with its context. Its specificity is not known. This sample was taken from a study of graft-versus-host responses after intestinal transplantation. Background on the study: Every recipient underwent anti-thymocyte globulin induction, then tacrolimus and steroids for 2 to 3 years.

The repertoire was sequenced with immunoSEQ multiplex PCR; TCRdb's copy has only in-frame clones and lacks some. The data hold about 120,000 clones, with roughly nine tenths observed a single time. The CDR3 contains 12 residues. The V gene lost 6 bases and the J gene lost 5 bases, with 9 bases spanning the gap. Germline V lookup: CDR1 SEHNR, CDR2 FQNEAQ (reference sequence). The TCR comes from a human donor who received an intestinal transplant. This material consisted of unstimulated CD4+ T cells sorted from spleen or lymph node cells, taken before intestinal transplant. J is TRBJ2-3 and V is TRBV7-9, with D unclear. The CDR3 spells CASSLVVDTQYF. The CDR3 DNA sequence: TGTGCCAGCAGTCTAGTGGTAGATACGCAGTATTTT.